The clone carrying this T cell receptor (beta chain) showed up just a few times. What it binds is not known. 13 Jbeta primers and 60 Vbeta primers were used for the PCR. Data came from immunoSEQ multiplex PCR; TCRdb stores just in-frame clones and leaves some out. The sample has about 99,000 clones; roughly 77% are singletons. This entry belongs to a study of cytomegalovirus exposure and HLA in healthy donors. In the study overall: Earlier, some 180 million T cells were analyzed, and some 120 million unique TCR beta sequences were found among them.

Germline CDR1 and CDR2: SGHRS and YFSETQ. J gave up 6 bases and V 0 bases, and 2 bases lay outside the gene matches. The CDR3 spans 14 residues. Points from the study as a whole: Presence/absence analyses assumed roughly uniform sequencing depth across donors. Later on, an analysis showed TCR association rates differing by HLA locus, with DRB1 the most and HLA-C the fewest.

The chain links TRBV5-1 to TRBJ2-2; 7 positions agree with TRBD1. The clonotype originates from a woman in her late teens or twenties in good health and CMV-seropositive. The sample was PBMCs. The DNA of the CDR3 is TGCGCCAGCAGCTTGGAGCAGGGGGCCGGGGAGCTGTTTTTT. It translates to CASSLEQGAGELFF.